This passage covers 27 T cell receptor beta chains from one sample sequenced in a study of beta chain features in type 1 diabetes. As every portion of the isolated RNA was reverse transcribed, the sequencing read expressed TCRB transcripts. Using immunoSEQ multiplex PCR, the repertoire was profiled, and TCRdb retains in-frame clones only, with some absent. The sample records under 450,000 clones, about 15% being singletons. Input material: naive CD4+ T cells from blood. All receptors come from a man aged 30 to 39 in good health.

This rearrangement joins TRBV15 to TRBJ1-3; no clear D. V lost 0 bases, J lost 0 bases, and 6 bases lay in between. CDR3 length: 15 amino acids. The germline CDR1 and CDR2 sequences are LNHNV and YYDKDF (reference sequence). CDR3 in amino acids: CATSRDPSSGNTIYF. CDR3 coding DNA: TGTGCCACCAGCAGAGATCCGAGCTCTGGAAACACCATATATTTT.

In this sample, this clone turned up once. The chain recombines TRBV14 with TRBJ2-5; D unclear. Germline-derived CDR1 and CDR2 are SGHDN and FVKESK. The germline V and J ends were trimmed by 0 bases and 0 bases, with 5 bases remaining between them. The CDR3 consists of 14 residues. The CDR3 coding sequence is TGTGCCAGCAGCCAAGATCCGAACCAAGAGACCCAGTACTTC. It yields the protein CASSQDPNQETQYF.

The chain carries TRBV19 and TRBJ2-3, with 11 positions matching TRBD2. From germline, CDR1 is LNHDA and CDR2 SQIVND (reference sequence). The CDR3 extends over 16 amino acids. V was clipped by 6 bases and J by 4 bases; unmatched bases: 9. CDR3 nucleotides: TGTGCCAGTAGCCCCGTCACTAGCGGGGGTTCAGATACGCAGTATTTT. This encodes CASSPVTSGGSDTQYF.

This clone came up a few times. The gene calls are TRBV30 and TRBJ2-5; 7 positions agree with TRBD2. The CDR3 is 13 amino acids. Trimming removed 3 bases from V and 4 bases from J; junction bases left unmatched: 5. Germline values: CDR1 GTSNPN, CDR2 SVGIG (reference sequence). CDR3 sequence reads: CAWSMWGGETQYF. DNA for the CDR3: TGTGCCTGGAGCATGTGGGGGGGAGAGACCCAGTACTTC.

The rearrangement joins TRBV7-8 to TRBJ2-5; 8 bases match TRBD1. This CDR3 is built from 16 residues. Per germline, CDR1 SGHVS and CDR2 FQNEAQ. V lost 5 bases to trimming and J lost 1 base; unmatched junction nucleotides: 9. CDR3 region: CASSTIRQGTQETQYF. CDR3 nucleotide sequence: TGTGCCAGCAGCACCATAAGACAGGGGACCCAAGAGACCCAGTACTTC. Together with reference TRBV7-8 and TRBJ2-5, the CDR3 gives the full variable domain: GAGVSQSPRYKVAKRGQDVALRCDPISGHVSLFWYQQALGQGPEFLTYFQNEAQLDKSGLPSDRFFAERPEGSVSTLKIQRTQQEDSAVYLCASSTIRQGTQETQYFGPGTRLLVL.

This clone appeared a few times. The rearrangement uses TRBV5-1 and TRBJ2-1; no definite D call. With 4 bases removed from V and 4 bases from J, the gap between germline ends came to 12 bases. This CDR3 has 14 amino acids. Germline CDR1 reads SGHRS; CDR2 reads YFSETQ. CDR3 in amino acids: CASSATSQYNEQFF. CDR3 DNA sequence: TGCGCCAGCAGCGCCACCAGCCAGTACAATGAGCAGTTCTTC.

J is TRBJ1-4 and V is TRBV7-9; D is unresolved. CDR1 and CDR2 (germline): SEHNR, FQNEAQ (reference sequence). Trimming removed 1 base from V and 4 bases from J, with 10 bases in between. The CDR3 consists of 15 residues. The CDR3 DNA is TGTGCCAGCAGCTTAGGAGGAGGAAATAATGAAAAACTGTTTTTT. This encodes CASSLGGGNNEKLFF.

This clone was picked up a small number of times. The chain links TRBV7-2 to TRBJ2-1; the D gene is possibly TRBD1 (6 bases). CDR1 is SGHTA and CDR2 is FQGNSA in the germline V gene. With 2 bases removed from V and 12 bases from J, the gap between germline ends came to 23 bases. This CDR3 contains 16 residues. The CDR3 DNA sequence: TGTGCCAGCAGCTTAATTGGCGCTACAACAGGGACCGGGCAGTTCTTC. Its protein is CASSLIGATTGTGQFF.

This clone was detected only a few times. The chain joins TRBV19 to TRBJ2-3; a weak D match, TRBD1 (5 bases). From germline, CDR1 is LNHDA and CDR2 SQIVND (reference sequence). The CDR3 has 13 amino acids. With 4 bases removed from V and 4 bases from J, the gap between germline ends came to 9 bases. CDR3 nucleotide sequence: TGTGCCAGTAGTAGCGGCAGGGCAGATACGCAGTATTTT. Translation gives CASSSGRADTQYF.

The J gene is TRBJ2-2, the V gene TRBV10-3; possibly TRBD1 for D (5 bases). Between the trimmed V and J ends, which lost 4 bases and 5 bases, there was a span of 11 bases. Germline V gene lookup returns CDR1 ENHRY and CDR2 SYGVKD. There are 14 residues in the CDR3. The CDR3 nucleotides read TGTGCCATCAGTGGTGTAGGGGCGACCGGGGAGCTGTTTTTT. Amino acid sequence: CAISGVGATGELFF.

Of note for this clone: Other DNA sequences in the same sample also yield this CDR3. The chain joins TRBV20-1 to TRBJ1-1; D gene uncertain. The CDR3 totals 10 residues. V lost 3 bases and J 4 bases, leaving 3 bases between the germline ends. Germline V gene lookup returns CDR1 DFQATT and CDR2 SNEGSKA (reference sequence). CDR3 protein: CSARPTEAFF. The CDR3 bases are TGCAGTGCTAGGCCCACTGAAGCTTTCTTT.

The rearrangement uses TRBV7-2 and TRBJ2-5; 8 bases agree with TRBD2. The CDR3 is 15 amino acids. Germline V lookup: CDR1 SGHTA, CDR2 FQGNSA. The trim removed 1 base at V and 5 bases at J, leaving 6 bases unmatched. The CDR3 nucleotides read TGTGCCAGCAGCTTAGTTTTCGGGAGGGCGGAGACCCAGTACTTC. This sequence encodes CASSLVFGRAETQYF.

V usage is TRBV19 and J usage is TRBJ1-2; 7 bases agree with TRBD1. This CDR3 spans 14 amino acids. After removal of 5 bases from V and 0 bases from J, the junction contained 3 bases not matched to a gene. Germline V CDR1 and CDR2: LNHDA, SQIVND (reference sequence). The CDR3 DNA is TGTGCCAGTAGTTCACAGGGGACTAACTATGGCTACACCTTC. Its protein is CASSSQGTNYGYTF.

This chain uses TRBV7-9 with TRBJ1-1; D gene uncertain. The length of the CDR3 is 15 residues. Deletions cut 4 bases from V and 0 bases from J, with 12 bases between. CDR1 and CDR2 from the germline V gene are SEHNR and FQNEAQ (reference sequence). CDR3 loop: CASSSSTLMNTEAFF. The CDR3 bases are TGTGCCAGCAGCTCATCGACCCTCATGAACACTGAAGCTTTCTTT.

Here the CDR3 reads CASSLTLIAGNTDTQYF. CDR3 in DNA: TGTGCCAGCAGCTTAACGCTCATAGCGGGGAACACAGATACGCAGTATTTT. This sequence joins TRBV7-3 and TRBJ2-3; 8 bases map to TRBD2. The CDR3 runs 17 residues. V lost 0 bases, J lost 2 bases, and 7 bases stayed unmatched. Germline CDR1 reads SGHTA; CDR2 reads FQGTGA.

V gene TRBV29-1 combines with J gene TRBJ1-2; 9 bases match TRBD1. This CDR3 is built from 14 residues. V lost 1 base to trimming and J lost 8 bases; unmatched junction nucleotides: 8. CDR1 SQVTM and CDR2 ANQGSEA come from the germline V gene. The CDR3 spells CSVEGGQGERGYTF. The CDR3 DNA sequence: TGCAGCGTTGAAGGGGGACAGGGAGAAAGAGGCTACACCTTC.

The CDR3 loop is CASSPYRDRIYNEQFF. DNA for the CDR3: TGTGCCAGCAGTCCTTATCGGGACAGAATCTACAATGAGCAGTTCTTC. The J gene is TRBJ2-1, the V gene TRBV27; 7 nucleotides line up with TRBD1. CDR3 length: 16 amino acids. With V trimmed by 5 bases and J by 3 bases, 10 bases remained unmatched. Looked up from germline, CDR1 is MNHEY and CDR2 is SMNVEV (reference sequence).

This clone was counted a few times. V usage is TRBV7-8 and J usage is TRBJ2-5; no clear D gene. The ends were cut back, 5 bases at V and 5 bases at J, with 21 bases in the middle. CDR1 and CDR2 (germline): SGHVS, FQNEAQ. This CDR3 has 16 amino acids. The CDR3 sequence: CASSHLPRGIGETQYF. For the CDR3, the DNA is TGTGCCAGCAGCCACCTACCGCGTGGGATTGGTGAGACCCAGTACTTC.

This clone came up a few times. This chain joins TRBV29-1 and TRBJ2-5, with 14 bases lining up with TRBD2. The CDR3 has 16 residues. V lost 2 bases to trimming and J lost 5 bases; unmatched junction nucleotides: 7. Germline V gene lookup returns CDR1 SQVTM and CDR2 ANQGSEA. CDR3 amino acids: CSVETTSGRVRETQYF. The CDR3 DNA follows: TGCAGCGTTGAAACGACTAGCGGGAGGGTCCGGGAGACCCAGTACTTC.

In its sample, this clone was seen a few times. The chain is built from TRBV10-3 and TRBJ2-1; TRBD2 matches at 8 bases. Germline values: CDR1 ENHRY, CDR2 SYGVKD. V lost 11 bases to trimming and J lost 5 bases; unmatched junction nucleotides: 14. The CDR3 totals 15 residues. The CDR3 here is CALRPTGTRHNEQFF. Written as DNA, the CDR3 is TGTGCCCTACGTCCTACCGGGACTAGACACAATGAGCAGTTCTTC.

This clone occurred a few times. This chain links TRBV28 with TRBJ1-1, with D perhaps matching TRBD1 (5 bases). V gave up 8 bases and J gave up 4 bases, with 20 bases separating them. The CDR3 contains 15 residues. Germline V gives CDR1 MDHEN, CDR2 SYDVKM. Here the CDR3 reads CASRQGRRLGTEAFF. CDR3 DNA: TGTGCCAGCCGTCAGGGTCGAAGGCTGGGCACTGAAGCTTTCTTT.

The V call is TRBV2, the J call TRBJ2-1; D might be TRBD2 (6 bases). The CDR3 is made up of 19 amino acids. Trimming removed 4 bases from V and 8 bases from J, with 30 bases in between. Germline V gene lookup returns CDR1 SNHLY and CDR2 FYNNEI. The CDR3 loop reads CASSVGLAWGVSYRDEQFF. The CDR3 DNA sequence: TGTGCCAGCAGTGTAGGGCTAGCGTGGGGCGTCTCCTATAGAGATGAGCAGTTCTTC.

The chain carries TRBV4-3 and TRBJ1-4; D ambiguous. Trimming left V 4 bases short and J 0 bases short, with 9 bases between. Per the germline V gene, CDR1 is LGHNA and CDR2 is YSLEER. The CDR3 is 15 amino acids. In nucleotides, the CDR3 is TGCGCCAGCAGCCCTAGACTCGCAACTAATGAAAAACTGTTTTTT. Translated: CASSPRLATNEKLFF.

This clone was seen a handful of times. J is TRBJ2-7 and V is TRBV7-9; 13 bases are shared with TRBD2. Germline CDR1 SEHNR, CDR2 FQNEAQ (reference sequence). The CDR3 contains 17 residues. The CDR3 reads CGTSGRADVLFSYEQYV. Here the CDR3 DNA reads TGTGGAACTAGCGGGAGGGCCGACGTCCTCTTCTCCTACGAGCAGTACGTC.

This clone came up a few times. The V gene is TRBV30, the J gene TRBJ2-7; a possible D gene is TRBD2 (6 bases). The ends were cut back, 8 bases at V and 6 bases at J, with 20 bases in the middle. Germline V gives CDR1 GTSNPN, CDR2 SVGIG (reference sequence). This CDR3 comprises 13 residues. The CDR3 reads CAAREVGLFEQYV. The CDR3 bases are TGTGCCGCCAGGGAGGTGGGGTTATTCGAGCAGTACGTC.

This sequence joins TRBV4-1 and TRBJ2-1; D is possibly TRBD1 (6 bases). The germline V gene has CDR1 MGHRA and CDR2 YSYEKL. The CDR3 has 20 amino acids. V was cut by 0 bases and J by 2 bases, with 23 bases left in between. CDR3 DNA: TGCGCCAGCAGCCAAGATAGGGGGAACAGATTGGTGGGAACCTACAATGAGCAGTTCTTC. Residues: CASSQDRGNRLVGTYNEQFF.

This clone was observed a few times. The chain carries TRBV7-2 and TRBJ1-1, with D tentatively TRBD1 (5 bases). V was pared by 3 bases and J by 1 base, with 9 bases between. CDR1 and CDR2 from the germline V gene are SGHTA and FQGNSA. The CDR3 runs to 14 residues. The CDR3 nucleotides are TGTGCCAGCAGCTTGGGACGGGAGAACACTGAAGCTTTCTTT. Protein sequence: CASSLGRENTEAFF.